This TCR beta chain was obtained from a study of T-cell memory formation after mild COVID-19. In the study overall: There were largely donor-specific TCR clusters. Broader study findings: Memory from before infection featured some responding clones, which suggests cross-reactive memory joined. Clones shrinking between day 15 and 85 showed a balanced CD4/CD8 split, and those that grew later tilted toward CD4+.

The CDR3 runs to 13 residues. Germline V gene lookup returns CDR1 SGHVS and CDR2 FQNEAQ. V was clipped by 6 bases and J by 8 bases, with 16 bases between them. The 5'RACE method, run with constant-segment primers, produced TCR alpha and TCR beta cDNA libraries (carrying sample barcodes and UMIs). TCRdb called the 5' RACE reads again in MiXCR, with one record for every CDR3 protein. The sample has 530,000 or so distinct CDR3 sequences; about 18% are singletons. Worth noting for this clonotype: What it binds is not known.

The sequence came from an adult woman who had mild COVID-19 (a few samples of this study predate the infection). Cell type and time point are not known. Material for sequencing was PBMCs or a T cell subset sorted from them (not recorded which). The chain uses TRBV7-8 and TRBJ1-2, with D maybe TRBD1 (6 bases). The CDR3 DNA is TGTGCCAGCAGTTTACAGGGTGGAACAGGCTACACCTTC. Translated, it gives CASSLQGGTGYTF.